This T cell receptor (beta chain) was identified in a study of blood T cell repertoires in COVID-19. Across the study: Acute and convalescent COVID-19 samples came from the United States, Italy and Spain. In each case, the material was cDNA or gDNA derived from T cells, B-cell-depleted T cells, or PBMCs.

As processed by the authors: Nucleated cell number was recorded as an estimate derived from reference gene primer amplification. Libraries were prepared by immunoSEQ multiplex PCR; TCRdb keeps only in-frame clonotypes and omits some of them. The DNA was the basis for D and trimming; V, J and clone size are from that table. The table has around 170,000 clones, around 74% seen once. The CDR3 consists of 15 residues. Between the trimmed V and J ends, which lost 2 bases and 4 bases, there was a span of 14 bases. Germline CDR1 and CDR2: MDHEN and SYDVKM. This TCR was recovered from an elderly woman with acute or convalescent COVID-19. The chain carries TRBV28 and TRBJ1-2; D is ambiguous. The sample taken for sequencing was peripheral blood. The CDR3 DNA reads TGTGCCAGCAGTTTACCCGGAACCAGAGGCTATGGCTACACCTTC. Translated, it gives CASSLPGTRGYGYTF.